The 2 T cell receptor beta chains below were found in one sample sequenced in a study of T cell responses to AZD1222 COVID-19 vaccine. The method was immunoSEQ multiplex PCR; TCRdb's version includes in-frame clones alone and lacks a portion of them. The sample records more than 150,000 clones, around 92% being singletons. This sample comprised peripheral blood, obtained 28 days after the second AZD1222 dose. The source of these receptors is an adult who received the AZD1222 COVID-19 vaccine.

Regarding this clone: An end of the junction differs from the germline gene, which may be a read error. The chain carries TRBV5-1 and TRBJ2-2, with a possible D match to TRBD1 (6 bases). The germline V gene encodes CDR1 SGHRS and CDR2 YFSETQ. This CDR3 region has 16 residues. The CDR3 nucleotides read TGCGCCAGCAGGTTGGGACAAGGTGGAGCGTCCGGGGAGCTGTTTTTT. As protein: CASRLGQGGASGELFF.

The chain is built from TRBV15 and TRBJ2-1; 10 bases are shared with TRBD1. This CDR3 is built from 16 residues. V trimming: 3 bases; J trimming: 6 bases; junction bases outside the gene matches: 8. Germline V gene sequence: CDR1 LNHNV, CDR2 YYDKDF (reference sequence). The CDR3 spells CATSRGRQGAINEQFF. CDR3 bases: TGTGCCACCAGCAGGGGACGACAGGGGGCTATCAATGAGCAGTTCTTC.